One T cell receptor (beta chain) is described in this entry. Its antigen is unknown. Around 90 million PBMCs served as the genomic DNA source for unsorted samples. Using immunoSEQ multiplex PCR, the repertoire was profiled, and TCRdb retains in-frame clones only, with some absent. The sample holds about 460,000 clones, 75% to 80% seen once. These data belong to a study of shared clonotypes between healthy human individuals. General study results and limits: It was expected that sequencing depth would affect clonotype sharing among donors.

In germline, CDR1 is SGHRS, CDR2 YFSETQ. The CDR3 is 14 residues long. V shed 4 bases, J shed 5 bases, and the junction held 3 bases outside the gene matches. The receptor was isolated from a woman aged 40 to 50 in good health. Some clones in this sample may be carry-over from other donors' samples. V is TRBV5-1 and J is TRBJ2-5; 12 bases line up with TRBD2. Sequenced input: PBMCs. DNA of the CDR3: TGCGCCAGCAGCCCTGGGACTAGCGGGGAGACCCAGTACTTC. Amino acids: CASSPGTSGETQYF.